These 10 T cell receptor beta chains came from one sample sequenced in a study of control samples from healthy donors and cancer patients. TCRdb keeps only in-frame clones here, not all; method: immunoSEQ multiplex PCR. The sample carries 100,000 to 150,000 clones, over 75% recorded once. Sequencing was carried out using blood. The receptors come from a man aged 18 to 30 in good health.

The chain couples TRBV10-1 to TRBJ1-1; D might be TRBD1 (5 bases). This CDR3 has 14 amino acids. Germline CDR1 is WNHNN and CDR2 is SYGVQD (reference sequence). Trimming left V 2 bases short and J 4 bases short, with 11 bases between. The CDR3 DNA follows: TGCGCCAGCAGTGAGACAGGAGGATTCACTGAAGCTTTCTTT. Translated: CASSETGGFTEAFF.

V and J are TRBV5-1 and TRBJ1-4; D call uncertain. CDR1 is SGHRS and CDR2 is YFSETQ in the germline V gene. This CDR3 spans 15 amino acids. V lost 5 bases, J lost 2 bases, and 13 bases lay in between. The CDR3 bases are TGCGCCAGCAGTGAGGAGGTATCTACTAATGAAAAACTGTTTTTT. Amino acid sequence: CASSEEVSTNEKLFF.

The rearrangement links TRBV7-2 to TRBJ2-3; maybe TRBD1 (6 bases). The germline gives CDR1 SGHTA, CDR2 FQGNSA. The CDR3 loop spans 16 amino acids. V shed 4 bases and J shed 0 bases, with 14 bases lying between them. The DNA of the CDR3 is TGTGCCAGCAGCTCCGGTAGGGGGAGCAGCACAGATACGCAGTATTTT. Its translation: CASSSGRGSSTDTQYF.

The rearrangement uses TRBV10-3 and TRBJ2-1; D may be TRBD1 (6 bases). The CDR3 sequence is 13 residues long. V was cut by 10 bases and J by 10 bases, with 20 bases left in between. From germline, CDR1 is ENHRY and CDR2 SYGVKD. CDR3 DNA sequence: TGTGCCAGCAAAGGGGGTGCATCGAGGGAGCAGTTCTTC. Amino acids: CASKGGASREQFF.

This clone was detected only a few times. This chain links TRBV3-1 (or the pseudogene TRBV3-2) with TRBJ1-6; 10 bases match TRBD1. With 5 bases clipped from V and 7 bases from J, the junction kept 5 bases outside the gene matches. CDR3 length equals 15 residues. The germline CDR1 and CDR2 sequences are LGHDT and YNNKEL (reference sequence). CDR3 amino acids: CASSKGQGENSPLHF. CDR3 nucleotides: TGTGCCAGCAGCAAAGGACAGGGGGAGAATTCACCCCTCCACTTT.

The chain employs TRBV7-2 and TRBJ2-1, with 10 nucleotides matching TRBD2. The CDR3 extends over 14 amino acids. Germline assignment: CDR1 SGHTA and CDR2 FQGNSA. V gave up 3 bases and J gave up 9 bases; unmatched junction bases: 5. The CDR3 bases are TGTGCCAGCAGCTTTGCTAGCGGGAGTACTGAGCAGTTCTTC. This sequence encodes CASSFASGSTEQFF. Looking up the rest from reference TRBV7-2 and TRBJ2-1 gives the full variable domain: GAGVSQSPSNKVTEKGKDVELRCDPISGHTALYWYRQSLGQGLEFLIYFQGNSAPDKSGLPSDRFSAERTGGSVSTLTIQRTQQEDSAVYLCASSFASGSTEQFFGPGTRLTVL.

This clone was detected a few times. V gene TRBV5-4 combines with J gene TRBJ2-7; possible D gene TRBD1, 6 bases. The length of the CDR3 is 15 residues. The germline gives CDR1 SGHNT, CDR2 YYREEE (reference sequence). V gave up 0 bases and J gave up 0 bases, with 10 bases separating them. This CDR3 is CASSLAPGASYEQYF. CDR3 coding DNA: TGTGCCAGCAGCTTGGCCCCAGGGGCCTCCTACGAGCAGTACTTC.

This clone was detected a few times. The chain employs TRBV10-1 and TRBJ2-5; possible D gene TRBD2, 5 bases. The CDR3 runs 15 residues. The germline CDR1 and CDR2 sequences are WNHNN and SYGVQD (reference sequence). V was trimmed by 0 bases and J by 2 bases, leaving 10 bases between them. The CDR3 DNA follows: TGCGCCAGCAGTGAGTCAGGGAGTGGGCAAGAGACCCAGTACTTC. It is translated as CASSESGSGQETQYF.

This rearrangement joins TRBV19 to TRBJ2-1; D remains unclear. V lost 3 bases and J 2 bases, leaving 8 bases between the germline ends. This CDR3 is 14 amino acids long. The germline gives CDR1 LNHDA, CDR2 SQIVND (reference sequence). Written as DNA, the CDR3 is TGTGCCAGTAGTATCCGGCCCACCTACAATGAGCAGTTCTTC. Translating it yields CASSIRPTYNEQFF.

This clone was seen more than once but under ten times. V gene TRBV7-2 combines with J gene TRBJ2-5, with 8 bases aligning to TRBD2. The CDR3 totals 17 residues. The germline V gene has CDR1 SGHTA and CDR2 FQGNSA. V gave up 0 bases and J gave up 2 bases; unmatched junction bases: 8. CDR3 loop: CASSLAYGLAGQETQYF. DNA of the CDR3: TGTGCCAGCAGCTTAGCATATGGGCTAGCGGGTCAAGAGACCCAGTACTTC.